Below are 32 T cell receptor beta chains sequenced from a single sample in a study of T cells in tumors after PD-1 blockade. TCRdb's table, derived via immunoSEQ multiplex PCR, lists solely in-frame clones and lacks some. The sample has 4,000 to 5,500 clones, approximately 63% seen once; the top ten hold 15%. The sample here was tumor tissue, taken after anti-PD-1 treatment. Receptors originate from a human donor with basal cell carcinoma.

V gene TRBV28 combines with J gene TRBJ1-1; the D is unclear. The CDR3 contains 12 residues. CDR1 and CDR2 from the germline V gene are MDHEN and SYDVKM. V shed 8 bases and J shed 11 bases, with 18 bases lying between them. The CDR3 DNA sequence: TGTGCCAGCGCATCTGAAAGTTCCTTTGCTTTCTTT. This sequence encodes CASASESSFAFF.

The chain is built from TRBV19 and TRBJ1-3, with a weak D call TRBD1 (5 bases). Germline V gene data show CDR1 as LNHDA and CDR2 as SQIVND (reference sequence). There are 14 residues in the CDR3. The V and J ends lost 8 bases and 4 bases respectively, with 15 bases between them. CDR3 coding DNA: TGTGCCAGTGGCTTCCGGGACGTGGGAAACACCATATATTTT. Translated, it gives CASGFRDVGNTIYF.

V gene TRBV6-5 combines with J gene TRBJ2-5, with 7 bases aligning to TRBD2. The CDR3 is 14 amino acids. The J segment lost 2 bases and the V segment lost 6 bases, leaving 6 bases of the junction unmatched. Germline CDR1 MNHEY, CDR2 SVGAGI. The CDR3 nucleotides read TGTGCCAGCAGGGCTCCAGCGGGGCAAGAGACCCAGTACTTC. Translating it yields CASRAPAGQETQYF.

The table lists this clone with a few counts. Written as DNA, the CDR3 is TGTGCCACCAGCAGAGTAGCTAGCGGGGATTACAATGAGCAGTTCTTC. This codes for CATSRVASGDYNEQFF. V usage is TRBV15 and J usage is TRBJ2-1; 9 nucleotides align to TRBD2. From germline, CDR1 is LNHNV and CDR2 YYDKDF (reference sequence). The CDR3 has 16 amino acids. Trimming removed 1 base from V and 4 bases from J; junction bases left unmatched: 5.

The chain carries TRBV5-4 and TRBJ1-2; D gene unclear. Germline V gives CDR1 SGHNT, CDR2 YYREEE (reference sequence). V was clipped by 3 bases and J by 4 bases, with 16 bases between them. The CDR3 spans 15 residues. The CDR3 DNA reads as TGTGCCAGCAGCTCCTCATCGGGATGGAGCTATGGCTACACCTTC. Its protein is CASSSSSGWSYGYTF.

J is TRBJ2-2 and V is TRBV7-3, with D uncertain. The CDR3 loop spans 16 amino acids. The germline V and J ends were trimmed by 2 bases and 0 bases, with 10 bases remaining between them. Germline V gives CDR1 SGHTA, CDR2 FQGTGA. CDR3 residues: CASSLWGAANTGELFF. As DNA, the CDR3 is TGTGCCAGCAGCTTATGGGGTGCGGCGAACACCGGGGAGCTGTTTTTT.

This rearrangement joins TRBV5-6 to TRBJ1-6; the match to TRBD1 covers 12 bases. Per the germline V gene, CDR1 is SGHDT and CDR2 is YYEEEE. After removal of 0 bases from V and 8 bases from J, the junction contained 9 bases not matched to a gene. The CDR3 contains 18 residues. The DNA for the CDR3 is TGTGCCAGCAGCTTGGGAACCGGGACAGGGGGCAAATATTCACCCCTCCACTTT. This sequence encodes CASSLGTGTGGKYSPLHF.

This clone was detected once. The chain links TRBV13 to TRBJ2-2, with 9 bases aligning to TRBD2. The CDR3 is made up of 17 amino acids. Germline CDR1 and CDR2: PRHDT and FYEKMQ (reference sequence). V shed 5 bases and J 1 base; nucleotides not matched to a gene: 8. DNA of the CDR3: TGTGCCAGCAGCCCTCGCGCGGGAGGGGAGAACACCGGGGAGCTGTTTTTT. The encoded protein is CASSPRAGGENTGELFF.

This chain connects TRBV6-6 to TRBJ2-2; the match to TRBD2 covers 13 bases. This CDR3 has 18 residues. The V segment lost 5 bases and the J segment 0 bases; nucleotides outside the gene matches: 6. Germline assignment: CDR1 MNHNY and CDR2 SVGAGI (reference sequence). CDR3 protein: CASSQGLAGISNTGELFF. CDR3 bases: TGTGCCAGCAGTCAGGGACTAGCGGGGATCTCGAACACCGGGGAGCTGTTTTTT.

This clone is termed large (0.1 to 1%). The V gene is TRBV7-9, the J gene TRBJ1-6; a weak D match, TRBD1 (5 bases). The CDR3 runs to 15 residues. V was shortened by 1 base and J by 7 bases, with 11 bases between the two germline ends. CDR1 and CDR2 (germline): SEHNR, FQNEAQ (reference sequence). CDR3 sequence: CASSLGQGDNSPLHF. The CDR3 DNA is TGTGCCAGCAGCTTAGGTCAGGGAGACAATTCACCCCTCCACTTT.

The chain joins TRBV15 to TRBJ2-7; TRBD2 is a possible D gene (5 bases). CDR1 is LNHNV and CDR2 is YYDKDF in the germline V gene (reference sequence). The CDR3 has 15 amino acids. V gave up 0 bases and J gave up 5 bases, with 14 bases separating them. The CDR3 DNA reads TGTGCCACCAGCAGAGACGCCGGAGGAGACCACGAGCAGTACTTC. Its protein product is CATSRDAGGDHEQYF.

This chain connects TRBV9 to TRBJ1-1; the D is unclear. This CDR3 has 15 amino acids. Germline V gives CDR1 SGDLS, CDR2 YYNGEE. V was clipped by 4 bases and J by 4 bases, with 17 bases between them. CDR3 nucleotide sequence: TGTGCCAGCAGCTCTAGACCCGGGGTAGGCACTGAAGCTTTCTTT. This encodes CASSSRPGVGTEAFF.

V and J are TRBV7-2 and TRBJ2-1; perhaps TRBD2 as D (6 bases). This CDR3 has 15 amino acids. CDR1 and CDR2 (germline): SGHTA, FQGNSA. V shed 7 bases and J shed 3 bases, with 16 bases lying between them. The CDR3 here is CASNPGGIRYNEQFF. The DNA of the CDR3 is TGTGCCAGCAACCCTGGAGGGATCCGCTACAATGAGCAGTTCTTC.

This clone appeared a few times. Here the CDR3 reads CASSLEANSNTGELFF. For the CDR3, the DNA is TGCGCCAGCAGCTTGGAGGCTAACTCGAACACCGGGGAGCTGTTTTTT. The chain recombines TRBV5-1 with TRBJ2-2; no clear D. Germline CDR1 is SGHRS and CDR2 is YFSETQ. The CDR3 sequence is 16 residues long. V was clipped by 0 bases and J by 0 bases, with 9 bases between them.

This chain connects TRBV19 to TRBJ2-7, with D perhaps TRBD2 (5 bases). The CDR3 spans 13 residues. Germline values: CDR1 LNHDA, CDR2 SQIVND (reference sequence). V was clipped by 3 bases and J by 5 bases, with 11 bases between them. This CDR3 is CASSMIGSHEQYF. In DNA form, the CDR3 reads TGTGCCAGTAGTATGATTGGGAGCCACGAGCAGTACTTC.

J is TRBJ1-1 and V is TRBV19; 7 bases line up with TRBD1. V dropped 5 bases and J dropped 4; count of bases not matched to a gene: 10. There are 15 residues in the CDR3. Germline lookup yields CDR1 LNHDA and CDR2 SQIVND (reference sequence). The CDR3 region has the DNA TGTGCCAGTAGTGGCCGACAGGGCCCTATCACTGAAGCTTTCTTT. Residues: CASSGRQGPITEAFF.

This clone appeared once. The gene calls are TRBV11-3 and TRBJ2-1; D is possibly TRBD2 (6 bases). Germline CDR1 is SGHNT and CDR2 is YENEEA. V was cut by 5 bases and J by 0 bases, with 14 bases left in between. This CDR3 region has 16 residues. CDR3 DNA: TGTGCCAGCAGCCCCGGGGGATTTAGCTCCTACAATGAGCAGTTCTTC. This sequence encodes CASSPGGFSSYNEQFF.

The chain is built from TRBV28 and TRBJ2-3; 8 bases fit TRBD2. V gave up 5 bases and J gave up 0 bases; unmatched junction bases: 10. CDR1 and CDR2 from the germline V gene are MDHEN and SYDVKM. The CDR3 has 17 amino acids. CDR3 sequence (DNA): TGTGCCAGCAGTGCCACGGGACTAGGGTCGAGCACAGATACGCAGTATTTT. This sequence encodes CASSATGLGSSTDTQYF.

This chain links TRBV7-8 with TRBJ2-2, with D uncertain. V dropped 5 bases and J dropped 5 bases, with 6 bases sitting between them. Germline values: CDR1 SGHVS, CDR2 FQNEAQ. CDR3 length: 12 residues. The CDR3 region is CASSQRTGELFF. CDR3 bases: TGTGCCAGCAGCCAACGTACCGGGGAGCTGTTTTTT.

This clone came up once. This chain links TRBV9 with TRBJ2-3; 9 bases fit TRBD2. J was trimmed by 6 bases and V by 1 base; bases with no gene match: 9. Germline CDR1 and CDR2: SGDLS and YYNGEE. This CDR3 spans 16 amino acids. The CDR3 DNA reads TGTGCCAGCAGCGTAATGGCGGGGGGGCGACAGGATACGCAGTATTTT. Protein sequence: CASSVMAGGRQDTQYF.

The chain recombines TRBV4-2 with TRBJ2-7; D tentatively fits TRBD1 or TRBD2 (7 bases each). V shed 0 bases and J shed 6 bases, with 21 bases lying between them. Per the germline V gene, CDR1 is LGHNA and CDR2 is YNFKEQ. This CDR3 is built from 17 residues. The CDR3 loop reads CASSQEGRGRSEAEQYF. For the CDR3, the DNA is TGTGCCAGCAGCCAAGAGGGGAGGGGGCGTTCGGAAGCCGAGCAGTACTTC.

This clone was seen more than once but under ten times. The chain combines TRBV19 with TRBJ2-1, with TRBD1 identical over 8 bases. Trimming took 5 bases from V and 4 from J; bases not matched to a gene: 13. Germline V gene data show CDR1 as LNHDA and CDR2 as SQIVND (reference sequence). CDR3 length equals 17 residues. The CDR3 here is CASSLQNPGQVYNEQFF. CDR3 DNA: TGTGCCAGTAGTCTACAAAACCCGGGACAGGTATACAATGAGCAGTTCTTC.

The chain's CDR3 is CASSFQQSLSGNTIYF. The CDR3 DNA reads TGTGCCAGCAGTTTTCAGCAGTCGTTGTCTGGAAACACCATATATTTT. V usage is TRBV28 and J usage is TRBJ1-3, with D uncertain. Germline V gives CDR1 MDHEN, CDR2 SYDVKM. This CDR3 is built from 16 residues. Deletions cut 3 bases from V and 1 base from J, with 13 bases between. Full variable domain (remainder filled in from reference TRBV28 and TRBJ1-3): DVKVTQSSRYLVKRTGEKVFLECVQDMDHENMFWYRQDPGLGLRLIYFSYDVKMKEKGDIPEGYSVSREKKERFSLILESASTNQTSMYLCASSFQQSLSGNTIYFGEGSWLTVV.

By share of the sample, this clone is large. This sample also contains other DNA sequences that code for the same CDR3. This chain links TRBV5-1 with TRBJ1-2; TRBD1 is a possible D gene (6 bases). The CDR3 is made up of 13 amino acids. Trimming took off 0 bases at V and 4 bases at J, with 7 bases between the two ends. Germline loops: CDR1 SGHRS, CDR2 YFSETQ. The CDR3 region is CASSLGGGYGYTF. The CDR3 DNA reads TGCGCCAGCAGCTTGGGAGGGGGCTATGGCTACACCTTC.

The chain is built from TRBV28 and TRBJ1-2; TRBD1 aligns across 7 bases. Trimming cost V 4 bases and J 1 base; bases outside gene matches: 3. CDR3 length equals 14 residues. In germline, CDR1 is MDHEN, CDR2 SYDVKM. For the CDR3, the DNA is TGTGCCAGCAGTTCAGGGGGTGATAACTATGGCTACACCTTC. This gives the protein CASSSGGDNYGYTF.

This clone was seen just once. The chain is built from TRBV5-5 and TRBJ1-2; 7 bases agree with TRBD1. V trimming: 0 bases; J trimming: 5 bases; junction bases outside the gene matches: 7. CDR3 length: 15 amino acids. In germline, CDR1 is SGHKS, CDR2 YYEKEE (reference sequence). The CDR3 is CASSLVGTETYGYTF. The CDR3, as DNA: TGTGCCAGCAGCTTGGTGGGGACAGAAACTTATGGCTACACCTTC.

This clone occurred once. V gene TRBV4-2 combines with J gene TRBJ2-1, with D perhaps TRBD2 (6 bases). The CDR3 contains 14 residues. Germline CDR1 is LGHNA and CDR2 is YNFKEQ. V was cut by 0 bases and J by 7 bases, with 10 bases left in between. CDR3 residues: CASSQDTSLNEQFF. CDR3 nucleotides: TGTGCCAGCAGCCAAGATACTAGCCTTAATGAGCAGTTCTTC.

This clone has more than one count but fewer than ten. The chain carries TRBV5-1 and TRBJ1-1; 7 bases align to TRBD1. Germline CDR1 and CDR2: SGHRS and YFSETQ. The CDR3 length is 14 residues. Unmatched junction bases numbered 4, after V lost 3 bases and J lost 2 bases. This CDR3 reads CASSSRDSNTEAFF. The CDR3 nucleotides read TGCGCCAGCAGCTCCCGGGACAGTAACACTGAAGCTTTCTTT. Full variable domain (remainder filled in from reference TRBV5-1 and TRBJ1-1): KAGVTQTPRYLIKTRGQQVTLSCSPISGHRSVSWYQQTPGQGLQFLFEYFSETQRNKGNFPGRFSGRQFSNSRSEMNVSTLELGDSALYLCASSSRDSNTEAFFGQGTRLTVV.

The chain uses TRBV9 and TRBJ2-1, with unresolved D. Trimming stripped 0 bases from V and 8 bases from J, with 9 bases between. Germline values: CDR1 SGDLS, CDR2 YYNGEE. The length of the CDR3 is 13 residues. The CDR3 sequence: CASSVGLPHEQFF. DNA of the CDR3: TGTGCCAGCAGCGTAGGGCTTCCCCATGAGCAGTTCTTC. The full variable domain, in which reference TRBV9 and TRBJ2-1 provide the parts outside the CDR3, is DSGVTQTPKHLITATGQRVTLRCSPRSGDLSVYWYQQSLDQGLQFLIQYYNGEERAKGNILERFSAQQFPDLHSELNLSSLELGDSALYFCASSVGLPHEQFFGPGTRLTVL.

This clone was detected once. The chain employs TRBV19 and TRBJ2-1; D unclear. Trimming left V 2 bases short and J 2 bases short, with 10 bases between. Germline V gene lookup returns CDR1 LNHDA and CDR2 SQIVND (reference sequence). This CDR3 comprises 15 residues. CDR3 region: CASSISLIAYNEQFF. In DNA form, the CDR3 reads TGTGCCAGTAGTATATCTTTAATCGCCTACAATGAGCAGTTCTTC.

The chain links TRBV7-9 to TRBJ1-2, with 7 bases aligning to TRBD1. Germline V gives CDR1 SEHNR, CDR2 FQNEAQ (reference sequence). After removal of 5 bases from V and 6 bases from J, the junction contained 9 bases not matched to a gene. CDR3 length equals 14 residues. The CDR3 DNA reads TGTGCCAGCAGCCCCTTGGATCAGGGGGATGGCTACACCTTC. As protein: CASSPLDQGDGYTF.

By share of the sample, this clone is medium-sized. The genes are TRBV7-8 and TRBJ2-5; D gene uncertain. The germline CDR1 and CDR2 sequences are SGHVS and FQNEAQ. This CDR3 comprises 11 residues. V was pared by 5 bases and J by 5 bases, with 6 bases between. CDR3 coding DNA: TGTGCCAGCAGCCCCCGTGAGACCCAGTACTTC. This encodes CASSPRETQYF.